What follows is one T cell receptor beta chain and its context. Its specificity is not known. The data are from a study of T cell responses to AZD1222 COVID-19 vaccine. V lost 10 bases and J lost 4, with 17 bases in between. Germline V gives CDR1 MDHEN, CDR2 SYDVKM. The CDR3 contains 14 residues. Measured with immunoSEQ multiplex PCR; TCRdb has only the in-frame clones, and not every one. Of 190,000 or so clones listed, around 90% were seen once; the top ten hold more than 25%. Study-level results: The study reported that nearly half of spike-specific TCRs target unmutated variant regions. Distributed over spike, vaccine-associated CD4 TCRs predominated at 160-218 and 743-854. Of the AZD1222 recipients, only 5 or 6 were seropositive at baseline. Clonal diversity was possibly underestimated; the donors were predominantly white British and more often female.

The chain joins TRBV28 to TRBJ1-3; D ambiguous. The clonotype originates from an adult who received the AZD1222 COVID-19 vaccine. The source material was peripheral blood, sampled 28 days after the second AZD1222 dose. The CDR3 spells CATSSGRTGNTIYF. CDR3 nucleotide sequence: TGTGCCACCTCGTCGGGCAGGACGGGAAACACCATATATTTT.